The rows below give T cell receptor beta chains drawn from one sample of a study of shared clonotypes between healthy human individuals. Generated by immunoSEQ multiplex PCR, the TCRdb table keeps only in-frame clones and is missing some. The repertoire holds about 1.5 million clones, with nearly 99% as singletons. Sequenced material: naive CD4+ T cells sorted from blood. Source of these receptors: a man between 25 and 39 years old in good health. Both conserved end residues are part of each CDR3. The order of the fields is J gene, D gene, V gene, clone size, CDR3 DNA, CDR3 protein. D genes are given only for firm matches. The size of a clone is reported for some rows only, either as once, few or many, or as a class for expanded clones.

J: TRBJ2-1
D: -
V: TRBV5-4
size: -
DNA: TGTGCCAGCAGCCTGCAAGGGACCAGGAATGAGCAGTTCTTC
CDR3: CASSLQGTRNEQFF

J: TRBJ2-1
D: -
V: TRBV25-1
size: -
DNA: TGTGCCAGCAGTGATAGGACTACGGCACGGAATGAGCAGTTCTTC
CDR3: CASSDRTTARNEQFF

J: TRBJ1-5
D: -
V: TRBV19
size: -
DNA: TGTGCCAGTAGTATTGGGGTACGTCAGCCCCAGCATTTT
CDR3: CASSIGVRQPQHF

J: TRBJ2-7
D: TRBD1
V: TRBV5-4
size: -
DNA: TGTGCCAGCAGCTCGATTGGGGACAGGACTTCCTACGAGCAGTACTTC
CDR3: CASSSIGDRTSYEQYF

J: TRBJ1-2
D: -
V: TRBV11-2
size: -
DNA: TGTGCCAGCAGCTTCGGTGTCAGGGAGGGGTATGGCTACACCTTC
CDR3: CASSFGVREGYGYTF

J: TRBJ1-5
D: TRBD1
V: TRBV28
size: -
DNA: TGTGCCAGCAGGGGGGGGACAGGGCGTCAGCCCCAGCATTTT
CDR3: CASRGGTGRQPQHF

J: TRBJ1-3
D: -
V: TRBV5-1
size: -
DNA: TGCGCCAGCAGCGAGTTTTTTGGAAACACCATATATTTT
CDR3: CASSEFFGNTIYF

J: TRBJ2-1
D: TRBD1
V: TRBV6-4
size: -
DNA: TGTGCCAGCAGCCGGGGACAGGGAATCTACAATGAGCAGTTCTTC
CDR3: CASSRGQGIYNEQFF

J: TRBJ2-5
D: TRBD1
V: TRBV10-1
size: -
DNA: TGCGCCAGCAGTACATCGGGACAGGGCCAAGAGACCCAGTACTTC
CDR3: CASSTSGQGQETQYF

J: TRBJ2-1
D: -
V: TRBV7-2
size: -
DNA: TGTGCCAGCAGCGCCCGGGGCCGTCTCTCTGAGCAGTTCTTC
CDR3: CASSARGRLSEQFF

J: TRBJ2-5
D: TRBD2
V: TRBV5-4
size: -
DNA: TGTGCCAGCAGCTTCCCTAGCGGGAGCAGGGAGACCCAGTACTTC
CDR3: CASSFPSGSRETQYF

J: TRBJ2-7
D: TRBD2
V: TRBV10-3
size: -
DNA: TGTGCCATCAGTGAGTCTGGGAGGGCAGGTTCCTACGAGCAGTACTTC
CDR3: CAISESGRAGSYEQYF

J: TRBJ2-5
D: -
V: TRBV5-1
size: -
DNA: TGCGCCAGCAGCCCGGGGCCAGGGGAGACCCAGTACTTC
CDR3: CASSPGPGETQYF

J: TRBJ1-1
D: -
V: TRBV10-3
size: once
DNA: TGTGCCATCACCACATCGGAGGCGACTGAAGCTTTCTTT
CDR3: CAITTSEATEAFF

J: TRBJ2-7
D: -
V: TRBV5-4
size: -
DNA: TGTGCCCACGAGCGTCGGGAGTACTTC
CDR3: CAHERREYF

J: TRBJ1-5
D: -
V: TRBV5-8
size: -
DNA: TGTGCCAGCAGGAGCAAGGGAAATCAGCCCCAGCATTTT
CDR3: CASRSKGNQPQHF

J: TRBJ2-7
D: -
V: TRBV2
size: -
DNA: TGTGCCAGCAGTGATAGGATGAGCTCCTACGAGCAGTACTTC
CDR3: CASSDRMSSYEQYF

J: TRBJ2-5
D: -
V: TRBV28
size: -
DNA: TGTGCCAGCAGCTTCGACCCCCAGGGAGGAGAGACCCAGTACTTC
CDR3: CASSFDPQGGETQYF

J: TRBJ2-1
D: TRBD2
V: TRBV6-1
size: -
DNA: TGTGCCAGCAGCTTGTCACTAGCGCTCTACAATGAGCAGTTCTTC
CDR3: CASSLSLALYNEQFF